The T cell receptor beta chain under discussion was sequenced for a study of T cells in women clearing cervical HPV infection. General study results and limits: Richness differences could reflect unmeasured T-cell content per sample.

Looked up from germline, CDR1 is SGHTA and CDR2 is FQGTGA. This CDR3 has 15 amino acids. The method was immunoSEQ multiplex PCR; TCRdb's version includes in-frame clones alone and lacks a portion of them. The table lists tens of thousands of clones. In regard to this clone: Its matching antigen is unknown. At one of its ends the junction is not consistent with the germline gene, which may arise from a read error. The read ends 3 residues early relative to the CDR3; the germline J gene fills the gap. Different DNA sequences within this sample yield the same CDR3.

The receptor was isolated from a woman between 18 and 69 years old with a cervical HPV16 infection that either progressed to CIN3+ or cleared (not recorded which). V gene TRBV7-3 combines with J gene TRBJ1-3; 7 bases fit TRBD1. Input material: blood buffy coat. Here the CDR3 reads CASSPTGALGNTIYF. The CDR3 DNA, read in part, is TGTGCCAGCAGCCCTACAGGGGCCCTGGGAAACACG.